The 21 T cell receptor beta chains in this list originate from one sample, sequenced in a study of blood T cell repertoires in COVID-19. TCRdb's table, derived via immunoSEQ multiplex PCR, lists solely in-frame clones and lacks some. The repertoire has approximately 250,000 clones, around 90% of them found once; the top ten carry approximately 10%. Input material: peripheral blood. The receptor source for this set is a woman aged 70-85 years with COVID-19, enrolled during active disease.

The J gene is TRBJ2-3, the V gene TRBV9; TRBD2 agrees at 14 bases. The CDR3 has 18 amino acids. V lost 0 bases, J lost 0 bases, and 3 bases stayed unmatched. From germline, CDR1 is SGDLS and CDR2 YYNGEE. Here the CDR3 DNA reads TGTGCCAGCAGCGTAGAGGGACTAGCGGGAGCTAGCACAGATACGCAGTATTTT. Encoded protein: CASSVEGLAGASTDTQYF.

The chain recombines TRBV15 with TRBJ2-7; a weak D match, TRBD1 (5 bases). V shed 0 bases and J shed 5 bases, with 17 bases lying between them. The CDR3 spans 16 residues. The germline gives CDR1 LNHNV, CDR2 YYDKDF (reference sequence). The chain's CDR3 is CATSRDRALVYDEQYF. The CDR3 coding sequence is TGTGCCACCAGCAGAGACAGGGCCCTAGTTTACGACGAGCAGTACTTC.

V usage is TRBV6-2 or TRBV6-3 and J usage is TRBJ1-1, with a tentative D call TRBD1 (6 bases). This CDR3 is built from 13 residues. The V end lost 8 bases, the J end lost 7 bases, and 17 bases lay between the germline ends. Germline V gene data show CDR1 as MNHEY and CDR2 as SVGEGT. The CDR3 DNA reads as TGTGCCAGCGGCCAACCAGGGGTGGGTGAAGCTTTCTTT. Translation: CASGQPGVGEAFF.

The chain recombines TRBV5-1 with TRBJ2-5; 9 bases fit TRBD2. The germline V gene has CDR1 SGHRS and CDR2 YFSETQ. The CDR3 runs to 15 residues. V gave up 10 bases and J gave up 2 bases; unmatched junction bases: 12. The CDR3 protein is CASTLGLAGQETQYF. The CDR3 region has the DNA TGCGCCTCAACCCTGGGTCTAGCGGGACAAGAGACCCAGTACTTC.

V is TRBV28 and J is TRBJ1-5; D perhaps matches TRBD1 (6 bases). Germline V CDR1 and CDR2: MDHEN, SYDVKM. Between the trimmed V and J ends, which lost 11 bases and 4 bases, there was a span of 12 bases. This CDR3 comprises 12 residues. The CDR3 spells CAGGQKNQPQHF. The CDR3 region has the DNA TGTGCCGGAGGACAGAAGAATCAGCCCCAGCATTTT.

This clone has just a few counts. V gene TRBV19 combines with J gene TRBJ1-5; a possible D gene is TRBD1 (5 bases). CDR1 is LNHDA, CDR2 SQIVND, per germline (reference sequence). The CDR3 spans 15 residues. Trimming took off 1 base at V and 0 bases at J, with 7 bases between the two ends. This CDR3 reads CASSIGQNSNQPQHF. CDR3 sequence (DNA): TGTGCCAGTAGTATAGGACAGAATAGCAATCAGCCCCAGCATTTT.

The chain uses TRBV6-5 and TRBJ1-5; 7 bases match TRBD1. The CDR3 is 15 amino acids. Germline CDR1 MNHEY, CDR2 SVGAGI. J lost 4 bases, V lost 8 bases, and 11 bases had no gene match. CDR3 loop: CASDQLDRWNQPQHF. For the CDR3, the DNA is TGTGCCAGCGACCAACTGGACAGGTGGAATCAGCCCCAGCATTTT.

The chain employs TRBV7-2 and TRBJ2-7; TRBD1 is a possible D gene (6 bases). V was trimmed by 1 base and J by 4 bases, leaving 14 bases between them. Germline lookup yields CDR1 SGHTA and CDR2 FQGNSA. The CDR3 is 15 residues long. CDR3 nucleotides: TGTGCCAGCAGCTTAGATGGAGGACAGAGTTACGAGCAGTACTTC. Its protein is CASSLDGGQSYEQYF.

This clone turned up a few times. The same CDR3 is also encoded by other DNA sequences in this sample. The rearrangement uses TRBV7-9 and TRBJ1-3; the D is unclear. Germline V gives CDR1 SEHNR, CDR2 FQNEAQ (reference sequence). V lost 5 bases, J lost 0 bases, and 5 bases lay in between. This CDR3 is 13 amino acids long. In nucleotides, the CDR3 is TGTGCCAGCAGCAGTAGCTCTGGAAACACCATATATTTT. Protein sequence: CASSSSSGNTIYF.

This rearrangement joins TRBV5-5 to TRBJ2-3, with unresolved D. Germline lookup yields CDR1 SGHKS and CDR2 YYEKEE (reference sequence). This CDR3 is built from 13 residues. V dropped 3 bases and J dropped 3 bases, with 8 bases sitting between them. The CDR3 nucleotides are TGTGCCAGCAGCTGGTCCGGGACAGATACGCAGTATTTT. Translating it yields CASSWSGTDTQYF.

The gene calls are TRBV29-1 and TRBJ2-3, with no clear D. The CDR3 is made up of 15 amino acids. The germline V gene encodes CDR1 SQVTM and CDR2 ANQGSEA. The V and J ends lost 5 bases and 3 bases respectively, with 18 bases between them. The CDR3, as DNA: TGCAGCGTTCCTATCACGGGTTGGAGTACAGATACGCAGTATTTT. This gives the protein CSVPITGWSTDTQYF.

This chain uses TRBV28 with TRBJ2-7; 9 nucleotides agree with TRBD1. The V and J ends lost 6 bases and 5 bases, in that order; junction bases with no gene match: 11. The germline V gene has CDR1 MDHEN and CDR2 SYDVKM. The length of the CDR3 is 15 residues. CDR3 region: CASRSLGTGIHEQYF. As DNA, the CDR3 is TGTGCCAGCAGATCATTAGGGACAGGGATCCACGAGCAGTACTTC. Complete variable domain (other parts from reference TRBV28 and TRBJ2-7): DVKVTQSSRYLVKRTGEKVFLECVQDMDHENMFWYRQDPGLGLRLIYFSYDVKMKEKGDIPEGYSVSREKKERFSLILESASTNQTSMYLCASRSLGTGIHEQYFGPGTRLTVT.

This clone was observed a single time. The CDR3 is CASSLARKPFF. CDR3 in DNA: TGTGCCAGCAGTTTAGCCCGAAAGCCGTTCTTT. V gene TRBV12-3 or TRBV12-4 combines with J gene TRBJ1-1; no definite D call. The CDR3 sequence is 11 residues long. Trimming shortened V by 0 bases and J by 14 bases, and 10 bases separated the two germline ends.

V usage is TRBV7-2 and J usage is TRBJ2-1; no reliable D call. V lost 5 bases to trimming and J lost 6 bases, with 17 bases between them. Germline CDR1 is SGHTA and CDR2 is FQGNSA. This CDR3 is built from 15 residues. CDR3 in amino acids: CASSPDRWALNEQFF. The CDR3 nucleotides are TGTGCCAGCAGCCCCGACCGGTGGGCCCTCAATGAGCAGTTCTTC.

The chain recombines TRBV6-6 with TRBJ1-1; D call uncertain. Trimming left V 3 bases short and J 8 bases short, with 13 bases between. The CDR3 is 13 residues long. Looked up from germline, CDR1 is MNHNY and CDR2 is SVGAGI (reference sequence). The CDR3 here is CASSYRDPGEAFF. In nucleotides, the CDR3 is TGTGCCAGCAGTTATCGGGATCCAGGCGAAGCTTTCTTT.

The V and J genes are TRBV4-1 and TRBJ1-5, with D perhaps matching TRBD1 (6 bases). CDR1 MGHRA and CDR2 YSYEKL come from the germline V gene. V gave up 1 base and J gave up 6 bases, with 16 bases separating them. This CDR3 spans 16 amino acids. This chain's CDR3 is CASSQGRQGLSQPQHF. CDR3 nucleotide sequence: TGCGCCAGCAGCCAAGGTCGCCAGGGGCTTAGTCAGCCCCAGCATTTT.

This sequence joins TRBV6-2 or TRBV6-3 and TRBJ2-7, with 8 positions matching TRBD2. V was clipped by 2 bases and J by 2 bases; unmatched bases: 5. There are 15 residues in the CDR3. The germline CDR1 and CDR2 sequences are MNHEY and SVGEGT. CDR3 in DNA: TGTGCCAGCAGTTACCTCTCGGGAGGGACCTACGAGCAGTACTTC. Protein: CASSYLSGGTYEQYF.

The chain employs TRBV5-1 and TRBJ1-2, with 9 bases lining up with TRBD1. CDR1 is SGHRS, CDR2 YFSETQ, per germline. After removal of 0 bases from V and 8 bases from J, the junction contained 5 bases not matched to a gene. This CDR3 spans 14 amino acids. Written as DNA, the CDR3 is TGCGCCAGCAGCTTGGCTGGGACAGGGAAAGGCTACACCTTC. This sequence encodes CASSLAGTGKGYTF.

The chain employs TRBV5-4 and TRBJ2-6; the match to TRBD1 covers 7 bases. This CDR3 has 17 amino acids. The germline V gene has CDR1 SGHNT and CDR2 YYREEE (reference sequence). After removal of 4 bases from V and 4 bases from J, the junction contained 11 bases not matched to a gene. CDR3 region: CASSPTTGVSGANVLTF. CDR3 in DNA: TGTGCCAGCAGCCCTACAACAGGGGTTTCCGGGGCCAACGTCCTGACTTTC.

The chain couples TRBV20-1 to TRBJ1-5, with a weak D call TRBD1 (5 bases). CDR1 DFQATT and CDR2 SNEGSKA come from the germline V gene (reference sequence). The V and J ends lost 3 bases and 2 bases respectively, with 17 bases between them. CDR3 length equals 16 residues. CDR3 protein: CSASHLGREGNQPQHF. CDR3 in DNA: TGCAGTGCTAGTCATCTGGGCAGGGAGGGCAATCAGCCCCAGCATTTT.

V gene TRBV11-2 combines with J gene TRBJ1-6; the match to TRBD1 covers 8 bases. CDR1 is SGHAT and CDR2 is FQNNGV in the germline V gene. Trimming took 2 bases from V and 7 from J; bases not matched to a gene: 10. The CDR3 spans 17 residues. CDR3 sequence (DNA): TGTGCCAGCAGCTTAACCCTGGTGACAGGGGTGAATTCACCCCTCCACTTT. Amino acids: CASSLTLVTGVNSPLHF.